The next 24 T cell receptor beta chains were all read from a single sample in a study of OX40 agonist ivuxolimab in advanced cancers. Method: immunoSEQ multiplex PCR; TCRdb's copy keeps in-frame clones and lacks some. The sample gives some 87,000 clones, about 89% of which show up once; about 0.45% is in the top ten. Sequenced here: CD4+ or CD8+ T cells sorted from blood, sampled in a trial of the OX40 agonist ivuxolimab. The receptor source for this set is an adult with an advanced solid tumor such as melanoma, head and neck, liver or kidney cancer.

The J gene is TRBJ2-2, the V gene TRBV13; 14 bases map to TRBD2. The junction had 5 bases not matched to a gene; V was cut back by 3 bases and J by 8 bases. Germline V lookup: CDR1 PRHDT, CDR2 FYEKMQ (reference sequence). There are 16 residues in the CDR3. As DNA, the CDR3 is TGTGCCAGCAGCTTCCCGGGACTAGCGGGGGCTGGGGAGCTGTTTTTT. This sequence encodes CASSFPGLAGAGELFF.

This chain joins TRBV11-3 and TRBJ1-1; tentative D call: TRBD1 (6 bases). The CDR3 extends over 14 amino acids. Per the germline V gene, CDR1 is SGHNT and CDR2 is YENEEA. The ends were cut back, 5 bases at V and 1 base at J, with 11 bases in the middle. In nucleotides, the CDR3 is TGTGCCAGCAGCCCCCAGGGGTCGAACACTGAAGCTTTCTTT. This gives the protein CASSPQGSNTEAFF.

V gene TRBV6-1 combines with J gene TRBJ2-1; tentative D call: TRBD2 (6 bases). This CDR3 is 16 amino acids long. Germline V CDR1 and CDR2: MNHNS, SASEGT. Trimming left V 4 bases short and J 3 bases short, with 16 bases between. In DNA, the CDR3 is TGTGCCAGCAGTGCATCGTCGGGACTCCTCTACAATGAGCAGTTCTTC. The encoded protein is CASSASSGLLYNEQFF.

V and J are TRBV7-2 and TRBJ2-5, with D perhaps matching TRBD2 (6 bases). Trimming pared 10 bases from V and 2 bases from J, leaving 20 bases between. Germline CDR1 reads SGHTA; CDR2 reads FQGNSA. This CDR3 has 15 residues. The CDR3 loop is CATQSILAGQETQYF. The CDR3 nucleotides read TGTGCCACTCAGAGCATCTTGGCGGGACAAGAGACCCAGTACTTC.

The chain has TRBV5-1 and TRBJ2-3, with 11 positions matching TRBD2. The germline gives CDR1 SGHRS, CDR2 YFSETQ. Trimming cost V 1 base and J 4 bases; bases outside gene matches: 2. The CDR3 consists of 15 residues. The CDR3 DNA is TGCGCCAGCAGCTTGACTAGCGGGAGTCCAGATACGCAGTATTTT. Translated: CASSLTSGSPDTQYF.

The genes are TRBV15 and TRBJ2-2, with 8 nucleotides matching TRBD2. Germline V CDR1 and CDR2: LNHNV, YYDKDF (reference sequence). CDR3 size: 16 residues. After removal of 1 base from V and 6 bases from J, the junction contained 7 bases not matched to a gene. CDR3 nucleotides: TGTGCCACCAGCAGAGCGGGGGGGGTACGGCCCGGGGAGCTGTTTTTT. It is translated as CATSRAGGVRPGELFF.

The V call is TRBV5-1, the J call TRBJ1-2, with TRBD1 as a possible D gene (5 bases). Germline values: CDR1 SGHRS, CDR2 YFSETQ. The V end lost 2 bases, the J end lost 2 bases, and 10 bases lay between the germline ends. The length of the CDR3 is 14 residues. This CDR3 reads CASSFGDVNYGYTF. In DNA form, the CDR3 reads TGCGCCAGCAGCTTTGGGGACGTCAACTATGGCTACACCTTC.

V is TRBV9 and J is TRBJ2-3; D is uncertain. CDR3 length: 15 residues. Germline lookup yields CDR1 SGDLS and CDR2 YYNGEE. The V gene lost 0 bases and the J gene lost 2 bases, with 10 bases spanning the gap. The CDR3 spells CASSVGPTSTDTQYF. The CDR3 DNA reads as TGTGCCAGCAGCGTAGGTCCCACATCCACAGATACGCAGTATTTT.

This sequence joins TRBV6-1 and TRBJ2-7; D is ambiguous. This CDR3 comprises 13 residues. Germline assignment: CDR1 MNHNS and CDR2 SASEGT. Trimming cost V 4 bases and J 2 bases, with 9 bases left between them. Here the CDR3 DNA reads TGTGCCAGCAGTGTTGAAGGGACCTACGAGCAGTACTTC. Translation gives CASSVEGTYEQYF.

V is TRBV11-3 and J is TRBJ2-7; tentative D call: TRBD1 (6 bases). CDR3 size: 14 residues. The germline gives CDR1 SGHNT, CDR2 YENEEA. V was clipped by 5 bases and J by 3 bases, with 14 bases between them. CDR3 loop: CASSPPTGLYEQYF. Written as DNA, the CDR3 is TGTGCCAGCAGCCCGCCGACAGGCCTCTACGAGCAGTACTTC.

The gene calls are TRBV5-1 and TRBJ2-7; no clear D gene. Trimming took 1 base from V and 6 from J, leaving 11 bases between them. Germline loops: CDR1 SGHRS, CDR2 YFSETQ. The CDR3 length is 13 residues. CDR3 protein: CASSLSEWGEQYF. The CDR3 region has the DNA TGCGCCAGCAGCTTGTCTGAGTGGGGCGAGCAGTACTTC.

The chain uses TRBV5-1 and TRBJ1-4, with D possibly being TRBD1 (5 bases). CDR1 and CDR2 (germline): SGHRS, YFSETQ. This CDR3 contains 15 residues. V dropped 4 bases and J dropped 3 bases, with 13 bases sitting between them. CDR3 sequence reads: CASSLEGRANEKLFF. The CDR3 coding sequence is TGCGCCAGCAGCCTGGAGGGGCGAGCTAATGAAAAACTGTTTTTT.

The gene calls are TRBV2 and TRBJ1-2, with D possibly TRBD1 on 6 matching bases. The V gene lost 10 bases and the J gene lost 3 bases, with 12 bases spanning the gap. CDR1 and CDR2 from the germline V gene are SNHLY and FYNNEI. The CDR3 runs 12 residues. The CDR3, as DNA: TGTGCCAACGGGCCAGGGGACTATGGCTACACCTTC. Residues: CANGPGDYGYTF.

The V gene is TRBV18, the J gene TRBJ2-5, with TRBD1 identical over 7 bases. V was pared by 6 bases and J by 1 base, with 8 bases of the junction left unmatched. The germline V gene encodes CDR1 KGHSH and CDR2 LQKENI. This CDR3 has 15 residues. The CDR3: CASSPIRDSQETQYF. The CDR3 DNA reads TGTGCCAGCTCTCCTATCCGGGACAGCCAAGAGACCCAGTACTTC.

The V gene is TRBV4-1, the J gene TRBJ1-4, with 7 bases fitting TRBD1. V lost 1 base and J lost 7; bases outside the gene matches: 9. Germline V gene data show CDR1 as MGHRA and CDR2 as YSYEKL. The CDR3 length is 16 residues. As DNA, the CDR3 is TGCGCCAGCAGCCAAGGGACCGACAGGGTGGGTGAAAAACTGTTTTTT. Translated: CASSQGTDRVGEKLFF.

There are a few counts of this clone. The chain combines TRBV2 with TRBJ1-2; 7 positions agree with TRBD1. Germline V gene lookup returns CDR1 SNHLY and CDR2 FYNNEI. The V and J ends lost 5 bases and 2 bases, in that order; junction bases with no gene match: 5. The CDR3 has 14 amino acids. In nucleotides, the CDR3 is TGTGCCAGCAGTTGGGGACAGTCCAACTATGGCTACACCTTC. Translating it yields CASSWGQSNYGYTF.

The CDR3 DNA follows: TGTGCCAGCATGCCGGGCGGGAGACGGGTTGGGGGAGAGACCCAGTACTTC. Amino acid sequence: CASMPGGRRVGGETQYF. J is TRBJ2-5 and V is TRBV5-4; 7 bases fit TRBD2. The V segment lost 6 bases and the J segment 4 bases; nucleotides outside the gene matches: 18. CDR1 and CDR2 from the germline V gene are SGHNT and YYREEE (reference sequence). The CDR3 is made up of 17 amino acids. Looking up the rest from reference TRBV5-4 and TRBJ2-5 gives the full variable domain: ETGVTQSPTHLIKTRGQQVTLRCSSQSGHNTVSWYQQALGQGPQFIFQYYREEENGRGNFPPRFSGLQFPNYSSELNVNALELDDSALYLCASMPGGRRVGGETQYFGPGTRLLVL.

This clone was found once. The chain links TRBV7-2 to TRBJ2-3; 8 nucleotides agree with TRBD2. The germline V gene encodes CDR1 SGHTA and CDR2 FQGNSA. The CDR3 spans 15 residues. Unmatched junction bases numbered 6, after V lost 5 bases and J lost 2 bases. CDR3: CASSSQRGHTDTQYF. The CDR3 DNA follows: TGTGCCAGCAGCAGCCAGCGGGGGCACACAGATACGCAGTATTTT.

The V gene is TRBV13, the J gene TRBJ1-1, with D uncertain. Trimming left V 0 bases short and J 1 base short, with 6 bases between. This CDR3 has 14 amino acids. Germline V lookup: CDR1 PRHDT, CDR2 FYEKMQ (reference sequence). CDR3 loop: CASSLGPWNTEAFF. CDR3 bases: TGTGCCAGCAGCTTAGGTCCTTGGAACACTGAAGCTTTCTTT. Full variable domain (rest looked up from reference TRBV13 and TRBJ1-1): AAGVIQSPRHLIKEKRETATLKCYPIPRHDTVYWYQQGPGQDPQFLISFYEKMQSDKGSIPDRFSAQQFSDYHSELNMSSLELGDSALYFCASSLGPWNTEAFFGQGTRLTVV.

The V and J genes are TRBV28 and TRBJ2-3; D not resolved. The CDR3 contains 12 residues. Germline V gives CDR1 MDHEN, CDR2 SYDVKM. Trimming left V 6 bases short and J 7 bases short, with 11 bases between. Here the CDR3 reads CASSTRVYTQYF. CDR3 DNA sequence: TGTGCCAGCAGCACACGAGTCTATACGCAGTATTTT.

The V gene is TRBV10-3, the J gene TRBJ2-2; maybe TRBD2 (5 bases). This CDR3 contains 15 residues. Germline V gene sequence: CDR1 ENHRY, CDR2 SYGVKD. V was clipped by 2 bases and J by 0 bases, with 7 bases between them. In nucleotides, the CDR3 is TGTGCCATCAGTGAGAGACTACCGAACACCGGGGAGCTGTTTTTT. Protein sequence: CAISERLPNTGELFF.

The chain joins TRBV11-3 to TRBJ2-2, with D perhaps TRBD1 (6 bases). CDR3 size: 15 residues. Trimming stripped 5 bases from V and 1 base from J, with 11 bases between. Germline CDR1 and CDR2: SGHNT and YENEEA. In nucleotides, the CDR3 is TGTGCCAGCAGCGGACTGACAGGGAACACCGGGGAGCTGTTTTTT. As protein: CASSGLTGNTGELFF.

The rearrangement uses TRBV9 and TRBJ1-4; D gene uncertain. The CDR3 extends over 15 amino acids. Germline V gene lookup returns CDR1 SGDLS and CDR2 YYNGEE. The V gene lost 4 bases and the J gene lost 4 bases, with 14 bases spanning the gap. The CDR3 region is CASSLQTANNEKLFF. The CDR3 nucleotides are TGTGCCAGCAGCTTGCAGACGGCCAATAATGAAAAACTGTTTTTT.

V gene TRBV18 combines with J gene TRBJ1-2, with unresolved D. The CDR3 covers 13 residues. Trimming left V 3 bases short and J 8 bases short, with 13 bases between. CDR1 KGHSH and CDR2 LQKENI come from the germline V gene. CDR3 sequence (DNA): TGTGCCAGCTCACCGGGCTCCGTCTGGGGCTACACCTTC. Amino acids: CASSPGSVWGYTF.